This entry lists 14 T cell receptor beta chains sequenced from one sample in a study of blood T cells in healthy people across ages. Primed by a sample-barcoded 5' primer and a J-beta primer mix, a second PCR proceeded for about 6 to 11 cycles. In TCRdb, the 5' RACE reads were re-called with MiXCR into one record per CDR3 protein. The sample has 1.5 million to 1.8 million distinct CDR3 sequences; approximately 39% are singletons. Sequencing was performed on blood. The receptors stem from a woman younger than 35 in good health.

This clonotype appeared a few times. CDR3 nucleotide sequence: TGCGCCAGCAGCCAAAGAGGACTAGCGGGGGGCATCTATGAGCAGTTCTTC. This gives the protein CASSQRGLAGGIYEQFF. The rearrangement uses TRBV4-3 and TRBJ2-1, with TRBD2 matching over 14 bases. The germline CDR1 and CDR2 sequences are LGHNA and YSLEER. Trimming cost V 2 bases and J 8 bases; bases outside gene matches: 8. The CDR3 spans 17 residues.

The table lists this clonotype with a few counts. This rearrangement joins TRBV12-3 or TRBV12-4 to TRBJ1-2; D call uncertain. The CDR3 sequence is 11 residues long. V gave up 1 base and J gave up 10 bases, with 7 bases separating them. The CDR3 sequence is CASSLGLHYTF. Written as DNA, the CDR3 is TGTGCCAGCAGTTTAGGTCTCCACTACACCTTC.

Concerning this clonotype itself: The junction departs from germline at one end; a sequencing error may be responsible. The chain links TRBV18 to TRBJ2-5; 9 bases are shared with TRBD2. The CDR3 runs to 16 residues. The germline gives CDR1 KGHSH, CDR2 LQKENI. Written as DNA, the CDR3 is TGTGCCAGCTCCCCCCGGGCTAGCGGGACATACAATGAGCAGTACTTT. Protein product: CASSPRASGTYNEQYF. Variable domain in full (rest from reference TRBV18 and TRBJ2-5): NAGVMQNPRHLVRRRGQEARLRCSPMKGHSHVYWYRQLPEEGLKFMVYLQKENIIDESGMPKERFSAEFPKEGPSILRIQQVVRGDSAAYFCASSPRASGTYNEQYFGPGTRLLVL.

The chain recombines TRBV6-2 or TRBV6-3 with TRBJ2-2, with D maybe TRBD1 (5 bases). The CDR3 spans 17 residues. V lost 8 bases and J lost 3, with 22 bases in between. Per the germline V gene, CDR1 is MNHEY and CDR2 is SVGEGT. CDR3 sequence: CASFPRLGGRDTGELFF. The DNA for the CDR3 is TGTGCCAGCTTCCCGCGGCTAGGCGGCAGGGACACCGGGGAGCTGTTTTTT.

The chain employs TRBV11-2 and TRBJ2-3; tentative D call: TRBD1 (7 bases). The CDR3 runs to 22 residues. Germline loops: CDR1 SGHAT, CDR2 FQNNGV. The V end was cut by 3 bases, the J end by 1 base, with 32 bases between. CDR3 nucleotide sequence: TGTGCCAGCAGCTTCCCTCGGGGGTTCGGACTAACCGACCAGGGGGGCACAGATACGCAGTATTTT. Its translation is CASSFPRGFGLTDQGGTDTQYF.

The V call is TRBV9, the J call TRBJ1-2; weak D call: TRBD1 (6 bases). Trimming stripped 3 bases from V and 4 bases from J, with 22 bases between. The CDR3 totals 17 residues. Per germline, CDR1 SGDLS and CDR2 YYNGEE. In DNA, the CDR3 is TGTGCCAGCAGCGGTCCAACACAGGGACTAATCGGCTATGGCTACACCTTC. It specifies CASSGPTQGLIGYGYTF.

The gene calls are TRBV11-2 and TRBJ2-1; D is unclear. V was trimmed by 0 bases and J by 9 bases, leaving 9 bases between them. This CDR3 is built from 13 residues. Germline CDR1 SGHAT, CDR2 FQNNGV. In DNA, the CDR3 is TGTGCCAGCAGCTTAGAGGCCGCATCTGAGCAGTTCTTC. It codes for CASSLEAASEQFF.

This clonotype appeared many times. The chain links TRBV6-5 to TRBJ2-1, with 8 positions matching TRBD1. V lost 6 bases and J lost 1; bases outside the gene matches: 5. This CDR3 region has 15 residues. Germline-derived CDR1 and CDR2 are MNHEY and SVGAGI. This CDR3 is CASRTDRGSYNEQFF. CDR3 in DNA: TGTGCCAGCAGAACTGACAGGGGATCCTACAATGAGCAGTTCTTC.

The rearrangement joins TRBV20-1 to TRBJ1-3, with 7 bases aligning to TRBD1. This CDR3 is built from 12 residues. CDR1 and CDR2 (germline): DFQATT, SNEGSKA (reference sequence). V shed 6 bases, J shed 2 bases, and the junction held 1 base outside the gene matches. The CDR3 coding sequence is TGCAGTGCCCAGGGGGCTGGAAACACCATATATTTT. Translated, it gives CSAQGAGNTIYF.

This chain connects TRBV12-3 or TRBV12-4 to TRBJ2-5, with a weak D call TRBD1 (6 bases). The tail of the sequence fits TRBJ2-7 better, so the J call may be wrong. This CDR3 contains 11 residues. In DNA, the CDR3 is TGTGCCAGCAGGACAGGTTTCGAGCAGTACTTC. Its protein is CASRTGFEQYF.

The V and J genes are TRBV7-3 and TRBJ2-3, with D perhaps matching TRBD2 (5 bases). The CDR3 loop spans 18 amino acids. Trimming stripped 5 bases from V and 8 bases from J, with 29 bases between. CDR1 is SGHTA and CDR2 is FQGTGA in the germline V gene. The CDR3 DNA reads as TGTGCCAGCAGCCCCCTGGGATACTCGGGGTCAGTAGATGGTACGCAGTATTTT. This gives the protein CASSPLGYSGSVDGTQYF.

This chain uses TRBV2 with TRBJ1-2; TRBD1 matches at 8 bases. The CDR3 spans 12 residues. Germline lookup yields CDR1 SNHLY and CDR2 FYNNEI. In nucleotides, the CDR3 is TGTACCAAATCCAGGGGGCGCGGTGGCTACACCTTC. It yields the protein CTKSRGRGGYTF.

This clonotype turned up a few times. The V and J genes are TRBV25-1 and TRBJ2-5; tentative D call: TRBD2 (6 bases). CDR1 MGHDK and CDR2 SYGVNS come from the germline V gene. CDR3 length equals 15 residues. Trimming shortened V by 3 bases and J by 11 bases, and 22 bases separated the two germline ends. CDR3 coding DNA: TGTGCCAGCAGTGATGGGGCTAGTCCACCGGGGGAGCAGTACTTC. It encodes CASSDGASPPGEQYF.

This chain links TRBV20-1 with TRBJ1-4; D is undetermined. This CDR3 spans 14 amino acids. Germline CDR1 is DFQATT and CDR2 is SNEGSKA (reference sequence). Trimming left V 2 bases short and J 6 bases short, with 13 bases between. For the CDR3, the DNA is TGCAGTGCTAGACCGAGTCAGTCCGATGAAAAACTGTTTTTT. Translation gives CSARPSQSDEKLFF.